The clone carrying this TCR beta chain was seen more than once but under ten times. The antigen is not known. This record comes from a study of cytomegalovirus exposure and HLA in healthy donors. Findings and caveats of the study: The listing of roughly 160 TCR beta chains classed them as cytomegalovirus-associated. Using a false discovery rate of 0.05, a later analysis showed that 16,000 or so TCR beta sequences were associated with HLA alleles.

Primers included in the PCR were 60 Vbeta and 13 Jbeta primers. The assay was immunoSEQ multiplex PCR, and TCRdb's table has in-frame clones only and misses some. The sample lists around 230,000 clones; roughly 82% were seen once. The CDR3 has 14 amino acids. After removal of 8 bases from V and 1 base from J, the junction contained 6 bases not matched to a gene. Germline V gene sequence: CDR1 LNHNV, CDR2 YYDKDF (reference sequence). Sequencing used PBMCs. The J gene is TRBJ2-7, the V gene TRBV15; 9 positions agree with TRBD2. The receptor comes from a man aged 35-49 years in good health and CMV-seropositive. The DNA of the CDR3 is TGTGCCACCGCCAAAGCGGGAGGTTCCTACGAGCAGTACTTC. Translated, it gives CATAKAGGSYEQYF. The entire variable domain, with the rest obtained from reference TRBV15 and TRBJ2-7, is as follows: DAMVIQNPRYQVTQFGKPVTLSCSQTLNHNVMYWYQQKSSQAPKLLFHYYDKDFNNEADTPDNFQSRRPNTSFCFLDIRSPGLGDTAMYLCATAKAGGSYEQYFGPGTRLTVT.